Below, one T cell receptor (beta chain) is given with its context. The sample originates from a study of blood T cell repertoires in COVID-19. Study-level background: Collection of acute and convalescent COVID-19 samples took place in the United States, Italy and Spain. In each case, the material was cDNA or gDNA derived from T cells, B-cell-depleted T cells, or PBMCs.

Trimming took off 7 bases at V and 5 bases at J, with 5 bases between the two ends. CDR3 length: 11 amino acids. Germline V gene lookup returns CDR1 SGHAT and CDR2 FQNNGV. Per the study methods: By means of reference gene primer amplification, nucleated cell counts were estimated. This table comes from immunoSEQ multiplex PCR, and its TCRdb copy is limited to in-frame clones, with some not included. V and J calls and clone size are given by that table; D and trimming were obtained from the DNA. The table has under 300,000 clones, around 81% seen once. V gene TRBV11-2 combines with J gene TRBJ2-2; D call uncertain. The sequencing input was peripheral blood. The sequence came from a woman aged 60-75 years with active or convalescent COVID-19. The CDR3 nucleotides are TGTGCCAGCACTCTAACCGGGGAGCTGTTTTTT. It specifies CASTLTGELFF.